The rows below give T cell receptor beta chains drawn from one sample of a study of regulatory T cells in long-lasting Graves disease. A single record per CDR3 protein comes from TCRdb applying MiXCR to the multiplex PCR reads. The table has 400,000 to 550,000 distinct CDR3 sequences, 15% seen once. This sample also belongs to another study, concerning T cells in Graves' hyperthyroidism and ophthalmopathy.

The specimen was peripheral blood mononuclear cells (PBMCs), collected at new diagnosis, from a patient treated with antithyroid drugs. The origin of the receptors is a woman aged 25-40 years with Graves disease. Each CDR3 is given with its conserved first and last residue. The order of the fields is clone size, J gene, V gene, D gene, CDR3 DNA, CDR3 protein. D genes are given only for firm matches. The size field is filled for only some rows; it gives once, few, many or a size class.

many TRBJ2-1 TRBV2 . TGTGCCAGCACCGGCGGGAACGACAATGAGCAGTTCTTC CASTGGNDNEQFF
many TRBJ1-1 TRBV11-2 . TGTGCCAGCAGCTTCCAGGGCGGGAACACTGAAGCTTTCTTT CASSFQGGNTEAFF
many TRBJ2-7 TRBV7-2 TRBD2 TGTGCCAGCAGCTTAGTGGGCGGGAGTTCTAGCTCCTACGAGCAGTACTTC CASSLVGGSSSSYEQYF
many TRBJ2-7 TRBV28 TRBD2 TGTGCCAGCAGTTTACTAGCGGGAGTATCCACTCTCGTGAACGAGCAGTACTTC CASSLLAGVSTLVNEQYF
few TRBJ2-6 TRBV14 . TGTGCCAGCAGCCGGCAGACTGGGGCCAACGTCCTGACTTTC CASSRQTGANVLTF
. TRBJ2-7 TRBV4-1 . TGCGCCAGCAGCCAAGACAGGGTCGAGCAGTACTTC CASSQDRVEQYF
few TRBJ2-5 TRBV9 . TGTGCCAGCAGCGTAGCGACCGAAGAGACCCAGTACTTC CASSVATEETQYF
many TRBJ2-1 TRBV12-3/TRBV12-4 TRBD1 TGTGCCAGCAGTCCCCTAGGGGGCACCGTGGAGCAGTTCTTC CASSPLGGTVEQFF
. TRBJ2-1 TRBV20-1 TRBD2 TGCAGTGCACCTGGACTAGCTGGTGAGCAGTTCTTC CSAPGLAGEQFF
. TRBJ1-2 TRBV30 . TGTGCCTGGAATAACTCCGGGACTTCAGGCTACACCTTC CAWNNSGTSGYTF
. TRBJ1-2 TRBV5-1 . TGCGCCAGCAGCCCAACAGAACATGGACGGCATGGCTACACCTTC CASSPTEHGRHGYTF
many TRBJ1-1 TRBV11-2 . TGTGCCAGCAGCATTTTGTCCGAAGCTTTCTTT CASSILSEAFF
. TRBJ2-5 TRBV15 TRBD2 TGTGCCACCCGCGCCCCGGCGGGAGGGCTCCACTTC CATRAPAGGLHF
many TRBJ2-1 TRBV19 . TGTGCCAGTAGTCCTCTGAAGGCGGGTAGCTTTTGGGTCAATGAGCAGTTCTTC CASSPLKAGSFWVNEQFF
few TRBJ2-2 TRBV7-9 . TGTGCCAGCAGAACAGCGACCGGGGAGCTGTTTTTT CASRTATGELFF
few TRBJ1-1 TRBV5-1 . TGCGCCAGCAATTTGGAGGGAAAAAACACTGAAGCTTTCTTT CASNLEGKNTEAFF
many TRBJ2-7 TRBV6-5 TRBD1 TGTGCCAGCAGTTACCAATCCTCCCTGGGACAGGGAATGGGCGAGCAGTACTTC CASSYQSSLGQGMGEQYF
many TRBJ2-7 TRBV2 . TGTGCCAGCAGTGAAGGGACACCGACCTACGAGCAGTACTTC CASSEGTPTYEQYF
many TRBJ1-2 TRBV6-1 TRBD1 TGTGCCAGCAGCCCCGGGACAGGACCGTCTGGCTACACCTTC CASSPGTGPSGYTF
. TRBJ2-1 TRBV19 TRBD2 TGTGCCAGTAGCCGCCTAGCGGGAGGGCCGTACAATGAGCAGTTCTTC CASSRLAGGPYNEQFF
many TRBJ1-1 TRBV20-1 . TGCAGTGGAGTGAGGAACACTGAAGCTTTCTTT CSGVRNTEAFF
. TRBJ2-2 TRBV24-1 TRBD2 TGTGCCACCTCGGGACTAGCGGGGGGGAGCTGGGAGCTGTTTTTT CATSGLAGGSWELFF
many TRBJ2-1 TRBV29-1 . TGCAGCGTTGACAGGCTCTACAATGAGCAGTTCTTC CSVDRLYNEQFF
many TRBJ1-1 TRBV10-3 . TGTGCCATCAGTGATCTGGGGTGGAACACTGAAGCTTTCTTT CAISDLGWNTEAFF
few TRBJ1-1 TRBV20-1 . TGCAGTGCTAGAGACCCCTGGGGAGAAACTGAAGCTTTCTTT CSARDPWGETEAFF
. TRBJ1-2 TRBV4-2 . TGTGCCAGCAGCCAAGATCCGGGGGCGTTGAACTATGGCTACACCTTC CASSQDPGALNYGYTF
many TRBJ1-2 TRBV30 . TGTGCCTGGAGTGTACAGGTTGGCTACACCTTC CAWSVQVGYTF
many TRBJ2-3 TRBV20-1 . TGCAGTGCTAGGTCGACTAGGCCCACAGATACGCAGTATTTT CSARSTRPTDTQYF